This TCR beta chain is from a study of T cells in Graves' hyperthyroidism and ophthalmopathy. The overall study: Pretreatment peripheral blood was obtained at initial diagnosis.

The trim removed 5 bases at V and 1 base at J, leaving 10 bases unmatched. Germline loops: CDR1 SGHTA, CDR2 FQGTGA. CDR3 size: 17 residues. This clonotype was observed at least ten times. Patients were excluded because of uncontrolled infection, other autoimmune disease, pregnancy or lactation. It was RNA transcripts that yielded the amplified TCR beta CDR3 regions. First-round RT-PCR targeting the TCR CDR3 was performed with the HTBI primer set. TCRdb re-called the multiplex PCR reads with MiXCR, one entry per CDR3 protein. The sample carries 450,000 to 650,000 distinct CDR3 sequences, about 14% recorded once.

The receptor's source is a young woman with Graves' ophthalmopathy. The V gene is TRBV7-3, the J gene TRBJ2-1, with 8 bases that match TRBD2. Sequenced input: blood. The chain's CDR3 is CASSRGELAASYNEQFF. The CDR3, as DNA: TGTGCCAGCAGCAGAGGGGAACTAGCGGCATCCTACAATGAGCAGTTCTTC.